The 26 T cell receptor beta chains in this list originate from one sample, sequenced in a study of human T cells and chemical hapten exposure. The sample's time point: patch test 1, 2 weeks after DPC sensitization. Specified treatment: therapeutic diphenylcyclopropenone sensitization with weekly scalp DPC. Via MiXCR, TCRdb re-called the RACE reads, giving one row per CDR3 protein. The sample gives 90,000 or so distinct CDR3 sequences, under 12% of which show up once; 2% to 2.5% is in the top ten. The sample in question was whole blood, obtained in connection with sensitization to the hapten diphenylcyclopropenone (DPC). The receptor set was obtained from a middle-aged man with alopecia areata. Some clones in this sample may be carry-over from other donors' samples.

The chain has TRBV27 and TRBJ2-6; 9 bases map to TRBD1. The germline CDR1 and CDR2 sequences are MNHEY and SMNVEV (reference sequence). The ends lost 6 bases at V and 2 bases at J; junction bases unmatched: 11. The CDR3 spans 18 residues. CDR3 sequence reads: CASSPDRGIETGANVLTF. In nucleotides, the CDR3 is TGTGCCAGCAGCCCGGACAGGGGAATAGAGACTGGGGCCAACGTCCTGACTTTC.

There are a few counts of this clonotype. The chain is built from TRBV6-5 and TRBJ1-1; TRBD1 might be the D (6 bases). Germline CDR1 is MNHEY and CDR2 is SVGAGI. The CDR3 sequence is 15 residues long. Deletions cut 6 bases from V and 7 bases from J, with 21 bases between. The CDR3 here is CASRLDRLVSFEAFF. CDR3 nucleotide sequence: TGTGCCAGCAGACTGGACAGACTGGTCTCTTTTGAAGCTTTCTTT.

This clonotype was detected ten times or more. V and J are TRBV9 and TRBJ2-5, with 12 bases identical to TRBD2. V shed 4 bases and J 5 bases; nucleotides not matched to a gene: 9. Germline V gene sequence: CDR1 SGDLS, CDR2 YYNGEE. CDR3 length equals 16 residues. For the CDR3, the DNA is TGTGCCAGCAGCCCAAGACTAGCGGGAGACCGCGAGACCCAGTACTTC. Translating gives CASSPRLAGDRETQYF.

This clonotype has at least ten counts. CDR3 residues: CASSLGDPPYEQYF. CDR3 in DNA: TGTGCCAGCAGCTTGGGGGACCCGCCCTACGAGCAGTACTTC. This chain joins TRBV7-9 and TRBJ2-7; perhaps D is TRBD1 or TRBD2 (5 bases each). This CDR3 is 14 amino acids long. The ends were cut back, 3 bases at V and 2 bases at J, with 11 bases in the middle. Germline assignment: CDR1 SEHNR and CDR2 FQNEAQ (reference sequence).

V usage is TRBV25-1 and J usage is TRBJ2-5; D uncertain. Germline V lookup: CDR1 MGHDK, CDR2 SYGVNS. CDR3 length: 17 amino acids. The V end lost 0 bases, the J end lost 1 base, and 15 bases lay between the germline ends. CDR3 protein: CASSEYRGGGFQETQYF. CDR3 sequence (DNA): TGTGCCAGCAGTGAATATCGAGGCGGTGGGTTCCAAGAGACCCAGTACTTC.

The chain couples TRBV7-8 to TRBJ2-1; D possibly matches TRBD1 or TRBD2 (5 bases each). Germline V gives CDR1 SGHVS, CDR2 FQNEAQ. The CDR3 sequence is 12 residues long. Trimming took off 4 bases at V and 12 bases at J, with 13 bases between the two ends. The CDR3 reads CASSSPWDGQFF. CDR3 DNA: TGTGCCAGCAGCTCACCCTGGGACGGGCAGTTCTTC. The full variable domain, completed using reference TRBV7-8 and TRBJ2-1, is GAGVSQSPRYKVAKRGQDVALRCDPISGHVSLFWYQQALGQGPEFLTYFQNEAQLDKSGLPSDRFFAERPEGSVSTLKIQRTQQEDSAVYLCASSSPWDGQFFGPGTRLTVL.

The chain employs TRBV6-5 and TRBJ2-3, with 9 bases identical to TRBD2. The CDR3 consists of 15 residues. J lost 4 bases, V lost 3 bases, and 5 bases had no gene match. Germline V CDR1 and CDR2: MNHEY, SVGAGI. The CDR3 DNA reads as TGTGCCAGCAGTTATCAGCGGGAGGTTCCAGATACGCAGTATTTT. The encoded protein is CASSYQREVPDTQYF.

The chain joins TRBV4-3 to TRBJ1-1, with D possibly being TRBD1 (5 bases). This CDR3 is built from 16 residues. The V end lost 0 bases, the J end lost 4 bases, and 15 bases lay between the germline ends. Germline values: CDR1 LGHNA, CDR2 YSLEER. The CDR3 sequence is CASSQDPDLGGTEAFF. The CDR3 nucleotides are TGCGCCAGCAGCCAAGATCCCGACTTGGGGGGCACTGAAGCTTTCTTT.

The chain is built from TRBV9 and TRBJ2-2; D assignment may be TRBD1 or TRBD2 (5 bases each). Between the trimmed V and J ends, which lost 0 bases and 5 bases, there was a span of 11 bases. The CDR3 contains 15 residues. Looked up from germline, CDR1 is SGDLS and CDR2 is YYNGEE. CDR3 protein: CASSVVEGWTGELFF. Written as DNA, the CDR3 is TGTGCCAGCAGCGTAGTAGAGGGGTGGACCGGGGAGCTGTTTTTT.

This clonotype was detected a few times. V gene TRBV4-1 combines with J gene TRBJ2-7; D is unresolved. Germline lookup yields CDR1 MGHRA and CDR2 YSYEKL. V dropped 0 bases and J dropped 7 bases, with 19 bases sitting between them. The CDR3 spans 16 residues. The CDR3 DNA sequence: TGCGCCAGCAGCCAAGATGTGGTCTTCTACCAAGAGGAGCAGTACTTC. It is translated as CASSQDVVFYQEEQYF.

DNA for the CDR3: TGTGCCAGCAGTTACGGTCTCAGCGGGAGGGGGGGTGAGCAGTTCTTC. This sequence encodes CASSYGLSGRGGEQFF. The gene calls are TRBV6-2 or TRBV6-3 and TRBJ2-1; TRBD2 matches 10 bases. The V gene end was trimmed by 2 bases and the J gene end by 9 bases; junction bases not matched to a gene: 10. The CDR3 loop spans 16 amino acids. Germline V gene data show CDR1 as MNHEY and CDR2 as SVGEGT.

This clonotype was seen more than once but under ten times. CDR3 DNA: TGTGCCAGCCTACGCGGGATGGTCCTAAACACCGGGGAGCTGTTTTTT. As protein: CASLRGMVLNTGELFF. The V gene is TRBV6-2 or TRBV6-3, the J gene TRBJ2-2; possible D gene TRBD2, 6 bases. V lost 8 bases and J lost 2, with 18 bases in between. This CDR3 has 16 amino acids. CDR1 and CDR2 from the germline V gene are MNHEY and SVGEGT.

A few counts support this clonotype. The chain couples TRBV29-1 to TRBJ2-5; D gene unclear. The CDR3 is 12 residues long. The V end lost 4 bases, the J end lost 1 base, and 7 bases lay between the germline ends. Looked up from germline, CDR1 is SQVTM and CDR2 is ANQGSEA. DNA for the CDR3: TGCAGCGTTGGAACAACCCAAGAGACCCAGTACTTC. Its translation is CSVGTTQETQYF.

The rearrangement joins TRBV28 to TRBJ2-3; TRBD2 aligns across 8 bases. The CDR3 runs to 15 residues. Trimming took 3 bases from V and 2 from J; bases not matched to a gene: 4. Looked up from germline, CDR1 is MDHEN and CDR2 is SYDVKM. This chain's CDR3 is CASSLGGRPTDTQYF. As DNA, the CDR3 is TGTGCCAGCAGTTTGGGCGGGAGGCCCACAGATACGCAGTATTTT.

The CDR3 region has the DNA TGTGCCAGCAGCCAGTCCCCGGGGGATACGCAGTATTTT. Protein sequence: CASSQSPGDTQYF. The chain has TRBV3-1 and TRBJ2-3, with D maybe TRBD2 (5 bases). CDR3 size: 13 residues. CDR1 LGHDT and CDR2 YNNKEL come from the germline V gene (reference sequence). The ends were cut back, 3 bases at V and 6 bases at J, with 10 bases in the middle.

This clonotype has only a few counts. The chain carries TRBV5-4 and TRBJ2-7; D is uncertain. Between the trimmed V and J ends, which lost 0 bases and 3 bases, there was a span of 10 bases. Germline CDR1 and CDR2: SGHNT and YYREEE (reference sequence). This CDR3 region has 14 residues. Here the CDR3 DNA reads TGTGCCAGCAGCTTGGGTGCAGGCCTCTACGAGCAGTACTTC. Its protein is CASSLGAGLYEQYF.

The chain carries TRBV7-2 and TRBJ1-3; TRBD1 matches 8 bases. Looked up from germline, CDR1 is SGHTA and CDR2 is FQGNSA. This CDR3 region has 17 residues. V trimming: 1 base; J trimming: 8 bases; junction bases outside the gene matches: 13. The CDR3 nucleotides are TGTGCCAGCAGCTTAGAGGGGTACAGGGGGGAGTTGGACACCATATATTTT. This gives the protein CASSLEGYRGELDTIYF.

This clonotype has only a few counts. The chain combines TRBV5-1 with TRBJ1-2, with 7 positions matching TRBD1. V trimming: 2 bases; J trimming: 4 bases; junction bases outside the gene matches: 5. Per the germline V gene, CDR1 is SGHRS and CDR2 is YFSETQ. The length of the CDR3 is 14 residues. This CDR3 is CASSFPDRSYGYTF. CDR3 coding DNA: TGCGCCAGCAGCTTTCCGGACAGGAGCTATGGCTACACCTTC.

There are a few counts of this clonotype. The chain links TRBV24-1 to TRBJ1-5, with 8 bases matching TRBD1. The germline gives CDR1 KGHDR, CDR2 SFDVKD. V lost 2 bases, J lost 0 bases, and 8 bases stayed unmatched. This CDR3 has 18 amino acids. The CDR3 region has the DNA TGTGCCACCAGTGATTCCGGGACAGGACTTTATAGCAATCAGCCCCAGCATTTT. Protein: CATSDSGTGLYSNQPQHF.

This sequence joins TRBV6-2 or TRBV6-3 and TRBJ2-1; tentative D call: TRBD2 (5 bases). Germline V CDR1 and CDR2: MNHEY, SVGEGT. The CDR3 consists of 14 residues. The germline V and J ends were trimmed by 3 bases and 15 bases, with 21 bases remaining between them. CDR3 DNA sequence: TGTGCCAGCAGTTATTCTTGGCTAGCCGAAGTGTGGTTCTTC. It yields the protein CASSYSWLAEVWFF.

This clonotype was observed a handful of times. The J gene is TRBJ2-5, the V gene TRBV20-1; no firm D call. The V end was cut by 5 bases, the J end by 5 bases, with 6 bases between. The CDR3 covers 10 residues. Germline V CDR1 and CDR2: DFQATT, SNEGSKA (reference sequence). For the CDR3, the DNA is TGCAGTGCTGGAGTGGAGACCCAGTACTTC. Translated: CSAGVETQYF.

V is TRBV7-2 and J is TRBJ2-1; D not certain. The V and J ends lost 2 bases and 0 bases respectively, with 11 bases between them. This CDR3 region has 16 residues. The germline V gene encodes CDR1 SGHTA and CDR2 FQGNSA. The CDR3, as DNA: TGTGCCAGCAGCTTATATCGAGGAACCTCCTACAATGAGCAGTTCTTC. Its protein is CASSLYRGTSYNEQFF.

This clonotype has ten or more counts. The chain employs TRBV30 and TRBJ1-6, with 7 bases fitting TRBD1. V shed 4 bases, J shed 4 bases, and the junction held 4 bases outside the gene matches. Germline CDR1 GTSNPN, CDR2 SVGIG (reference sequence). The CDR3 is 14 amino acids. In DNA form, the CDR3 reads TGTGCCTGGAACCGGGACAGTTATAATTCACCCCTCCACTTT. It encodes CAWNRDSYNSPLHF. Looking up the rest from reference TRBV30 and TRBJ1-6 gives the full variable domain: SQTIHQWPATLVQPVGSPLSLECTVEGTSNPNLYWYRQAAGRGLQLLFYSVGIGQISSEVPQNLSASRPQDRQFILSSKKLLLSDSGFYLCAWNRDSYNSPLHFGNGTRLTVT.

The chain recombines TRBV29-1 with TRBJ2-4, with a tentative D call TRBD1 (5 bases). This CDR3 contains 13 residues. Per germline, CDR1 SQVTM and CDR2 ANQGSEA. Trimming pared 4 bases from V and 8 bases from J, leaving 15 bases between. This chain's CDR3 is CSVADSQGYIQYF. The CDR3 DNA sequence: TGCAGCGTTGCTGACAGTCAGGGCTACATTCAGTACTTC.

This clonotype was counted a few times. V usage is TRBV5-1 and J usage is TRBJ2-5, with D tentatively TRBD1 (5 bases). V lost 7 bases and J lost 2, with 12 bases in between. Germline-derived CDR1 and CDR2 are SGHRS and YFSETQ. The CDR3 runs 13 residues. The CDR3 coding sequence is TGCGCCAGCCAAGGGGCGCCACAAGAGACCCAGTACTTC. Encoded protein: CASQGAPQETQYF. The full variable domain, in which reference TRBV5-1 and TRBJ2-5 provide the parts outside the CDR3, is KAGVTQTPRYLIKTRGQQVTLSCSPISGHRSVSWYQQTPGQGLQFLFEYFSETQRNKGNFPGRFSGRQFSNSRSEMNVSTLELGDSALYLCASQGAPQETQYFGPGTRLLVL.

CDR3 loop: CAISGTEPYEQYF. For the CDR3, the DNA is TGTGCCATCAGCGGGACTGAACCCTACGAGCAGTACTTC. The J gene is TRBJ2-7, the V gene TRBV10-3; maybe TRBD2 (6 bases). Germline V CDR1 and CDR2: ENHRY, SYGVKD. V shed 6 bases and J shed 2 bases, with 11 bases lying between them. This CDR3 has 13 residues.